The T cell receptor beta chain described here comes from a study of OX40 agonist ivuxolimab in advanced cancers. The CDR3 sequence is 10 residues long. V lost 6 bases to trimming and J lost 9 bases, with 9 bases between them. Germline CDR1 and CDR2: DFQATT and SNEGSKA (reference sequence). The data were produced by immunoSEQ multiplex PCR, yet TCRdb's version contains in-frame clones alone and is incomplete. This sample carries some 17,000 clones, approximately 80% of them seen once, and the ten largest clones take about an eighth. Sequencing was performed on CD4+ or CD8+ T cells sorted from blood, taken in a trial of the OX40 agonist ivuxolimab. The sequence derives from an adult with an advanced solid tumor such as melanoma, head and neck, liver or kidney cancer. V usage is TRBV20-1 and J usage is TRBJ2-1; tentatively, D is TRBD1 or TRBD2 (5 bases each). CDR3 sequence (DNA): TGCAGTGCCGAGGGGTTTGAGCAGTTCTTC. This codes for CSAEGFEQFF.